This TCR beta chain derives from a study of cytomegalovirus exposure and HLA in healthy donors. Study findings and constraints: HLA alleles showed associations with some 17,000 TCR beta sequences in a later analysis, at a 0.05 false discovery rate.

Trimming pared 0 bases from V and 8 bases from J, leaving 5 bases between. Germline lookup yields CDR1 SGHRS and CDR2 YFSETQ. The CDR3 spans 11 residues. As concerns this clone: As yet, its antigen is unknown.

The PCR contained 60 Vbeta and 13 Jbeta primers. In the source study's methods: Tens of millions of unique TCR beta chains, 8.5 million to 14 million shared, were counted in a later analysis. Only in-frame clones appear in the TCRdb table, and some are missing; sequencing was by immunoSEQ multiplex PCR. The DNA gave D and trimming, while V, J and clone size come from that table. The sample has 60,000 or so clones, about 67% seen once. The sequence was collected from a middle-aged man in good health and CMV-seropositive. Material for sequencing was PBMCs. The chain recombines TRBV5-1 with TRBJ1-2; D is possibly TRBD1 (5 bases). The CDR3: CASSLEGGYTF. Here the CDR3 DNA reads TGCGCCAGCAGCTTGGAGGGGGGCTACACCTTC.